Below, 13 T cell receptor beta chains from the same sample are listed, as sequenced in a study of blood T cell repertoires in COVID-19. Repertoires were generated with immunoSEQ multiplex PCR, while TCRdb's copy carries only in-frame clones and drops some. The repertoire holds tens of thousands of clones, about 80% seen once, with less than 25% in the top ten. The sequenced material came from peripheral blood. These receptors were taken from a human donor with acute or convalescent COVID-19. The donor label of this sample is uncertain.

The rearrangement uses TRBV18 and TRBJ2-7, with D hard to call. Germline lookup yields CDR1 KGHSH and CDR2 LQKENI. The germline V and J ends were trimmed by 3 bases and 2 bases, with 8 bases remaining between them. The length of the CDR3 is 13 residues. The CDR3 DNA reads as TGTGCCAGCTCACCGCAGTCACCCTACGAGCAGTACTTC. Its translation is CASSPQSPYEQYF.

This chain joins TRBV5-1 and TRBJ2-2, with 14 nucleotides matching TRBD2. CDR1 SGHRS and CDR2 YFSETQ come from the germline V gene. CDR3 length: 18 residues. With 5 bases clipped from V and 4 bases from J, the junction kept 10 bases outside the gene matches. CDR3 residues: CASSSRLAGGPTTGELFF. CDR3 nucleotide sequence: TGCGCCAGCAGTTCCCGACTAGCGGGAGGGCCGACCACCGGGGAGCTGTTTTTT.

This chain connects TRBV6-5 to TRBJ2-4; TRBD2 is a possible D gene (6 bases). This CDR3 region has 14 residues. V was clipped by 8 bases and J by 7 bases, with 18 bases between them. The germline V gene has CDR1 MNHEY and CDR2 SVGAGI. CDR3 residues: CASSRGAAGNIQYF. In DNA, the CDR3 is TGTGCCAGCTCCCGCGGGGCCGCCGGTAACATTCAGTACTTC.

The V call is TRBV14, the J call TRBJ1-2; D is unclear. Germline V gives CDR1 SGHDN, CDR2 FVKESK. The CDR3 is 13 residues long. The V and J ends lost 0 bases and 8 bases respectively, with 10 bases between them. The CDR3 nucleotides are TGTGCCAGCAGCCAAGACTTCTCGAGAGGCTACACCTTC. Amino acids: CASSQDFSRGYTF. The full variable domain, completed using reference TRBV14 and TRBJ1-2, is EAGVTQFPSHSVIEKGQTVTLRCDPISGHDNLYWYRRVMGKEIKFLLHFVKESKQDESGMPNNRFLAERTGGTYSTLKVQPAELEDSGVYFCASSQDFSRGYTFGSGTRLTVV.

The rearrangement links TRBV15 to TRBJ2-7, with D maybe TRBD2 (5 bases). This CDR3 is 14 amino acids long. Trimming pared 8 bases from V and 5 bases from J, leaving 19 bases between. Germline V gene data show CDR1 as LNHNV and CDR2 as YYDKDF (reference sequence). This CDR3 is CATGGGIWPNEQYF. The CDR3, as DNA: TGTGCCACCGGAGGAGGTATCTGGCCGAACGAGCAGTACTTC.

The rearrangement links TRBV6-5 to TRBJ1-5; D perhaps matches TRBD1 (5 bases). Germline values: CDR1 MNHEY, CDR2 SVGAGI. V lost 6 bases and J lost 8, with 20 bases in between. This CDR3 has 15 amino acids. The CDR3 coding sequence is TGTGCCAGCAGCACCCAGGGAAGGGGAAGGGAGCCCCAGCATTTT. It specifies CASSTQGRGREPQHF.

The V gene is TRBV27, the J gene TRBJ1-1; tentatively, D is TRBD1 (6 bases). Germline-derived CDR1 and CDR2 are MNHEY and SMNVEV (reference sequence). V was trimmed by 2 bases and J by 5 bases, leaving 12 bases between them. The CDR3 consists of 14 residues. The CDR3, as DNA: TGTGCCAGCAGTTTACAGGGGCTTTTGACTGAAGCTTTCTTT. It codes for CASSLQGLLTEAFF.

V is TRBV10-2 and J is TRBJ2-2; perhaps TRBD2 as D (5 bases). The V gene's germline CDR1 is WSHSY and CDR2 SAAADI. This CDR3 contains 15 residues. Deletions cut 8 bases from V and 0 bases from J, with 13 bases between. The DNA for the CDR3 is TGCGCCAGCGGTGGAAGGACTTCGAACACCGGGGAGCTGTTTTTT. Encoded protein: CASGGRTSNTGELFF.

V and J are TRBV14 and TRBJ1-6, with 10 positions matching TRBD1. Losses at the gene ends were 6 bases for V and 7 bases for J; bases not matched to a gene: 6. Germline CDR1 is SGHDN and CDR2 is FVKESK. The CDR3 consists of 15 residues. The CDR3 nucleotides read TGTGCCAGCAGACGGGGACAGGGGCAAAATTCACCCCTCCACTTT. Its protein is CASRRGQGQNSPLHF.

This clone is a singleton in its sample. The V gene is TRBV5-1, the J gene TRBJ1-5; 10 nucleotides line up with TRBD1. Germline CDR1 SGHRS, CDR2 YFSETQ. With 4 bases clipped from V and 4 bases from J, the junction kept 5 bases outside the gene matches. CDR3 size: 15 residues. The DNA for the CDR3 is TGCGCCAGCAGCAAGGGGACAGGGGAGAATCAGCCCCAGCATTTT. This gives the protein CASSKGTGENQPQHF. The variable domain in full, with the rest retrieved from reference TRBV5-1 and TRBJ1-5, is KAGVTQTPRYLIKTRGQQVTLSCSPISGHRSVSWYQQTPGQGLQFLFEYFSETQRNKGNFPGRFSGRQFSNSRSEMNVSTLELGDSALYLCASSKGTGENQPQHFGDGTRLSIL.

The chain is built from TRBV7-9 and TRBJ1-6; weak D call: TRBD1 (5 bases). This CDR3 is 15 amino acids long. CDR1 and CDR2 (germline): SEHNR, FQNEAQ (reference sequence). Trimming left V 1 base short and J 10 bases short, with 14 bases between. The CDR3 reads CASSLVLGGGSPLHF. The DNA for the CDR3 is TGTGCCAGCAGCTTAGTTCTCGGGGGTGGGTCACCCCTCCACTTT.

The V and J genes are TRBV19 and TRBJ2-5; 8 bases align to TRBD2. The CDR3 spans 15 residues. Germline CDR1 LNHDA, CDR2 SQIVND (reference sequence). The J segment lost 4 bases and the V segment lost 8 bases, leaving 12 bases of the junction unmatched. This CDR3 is CASATGGAVIETQYF. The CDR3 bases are TGTGCCAGTGCCACGGGGGGGGCTGTAATAGAGACCCAGTACTTC.

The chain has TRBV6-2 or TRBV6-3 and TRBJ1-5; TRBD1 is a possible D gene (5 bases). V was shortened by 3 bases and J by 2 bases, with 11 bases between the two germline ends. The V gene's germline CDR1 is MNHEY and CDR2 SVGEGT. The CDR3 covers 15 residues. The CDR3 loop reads CASSYSGGGNQPQHF. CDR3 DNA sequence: TGTGCCAGCAGTTATTCGGGGGGTGGCAATCAGCCCCAGCATTTT.